The source of this TCR beta chain is a study of cytomegalovirus exposure and HLA in healthy donors. In the PCR, 60 Vbeta and 13 Jbeta primers were used. Profiled with immunoSEQ multiplex PCR; TCRdb holds only in-frame clones, not every one. Of around 50,000 clones in the sample, less than 75% are singletons; the top ten hold 22%. This clone was counted only a few times. The antigen remains unidentified. Study outcomes and limitations: A later analysis reportedly identified an Asian-associated ancestry cluster as carrying fewer N-insertions than the approximately 670-donor mean. A later analysis found that most CMV-associated TCR beta chains appeared HLA-restricted. For most subjects, TCR beta sequences were reported to predict HLA-A and HLA-B alleles with accuracy.

The length of the CDR3 is 15 residues. Looked up from germline, CDR1 is SGHRS and CDR2 is YFSETQ. Trimming took 3 bases from V and 4 from J; bases not matched to a gene: 5. This TCR came from a woman between 45 and 60 years old in good health and CMV-seropositive. Sequencing input: PBMCs. This chain connects TRBV5-1 to TRBJ2-5, with TRBD1 matching over 11 bases. Here the CDR3 DNA reads TGCGCCAGCAGCTCTACCGGGACAGGGGGAGAGACCCAGTACTTC. Its translation: CASSSTGTGGETQYF.